Listed here are 2 T cell receptor beta chains from one sample, sequenced in a study of T cells in Graves' hyperthyroidism and ophthalmopathy. The source material, RNA transcripts, was used to amplify TCR beta CDR3 regions. HTBI primers were the set used in a first-round RT-PCR of the TCR CDR3. Via MiXCR, TCRdb re-called the multiplex PCR reads, giving one row per CDR3 protein. The data contain around 690,000 distinct CDR3 sequences, roughly 17% of them seen just once; the ten biggest clones take up roughly a sixth. Source material: blood. These receptor sequences come from a man aged 50-60 years with Graves' hyperthyroidism.

This clonotype was recorded a few times. The gene calls are TRBV19 and TRBJ2-7; no reliable D call. The CDR3 has 14 amino acids. V was cut by 1 base and J by 2 bases, with 9 bases left in between. Germline CDR1 and CDR2: LNHDA and SQIVND (reference sequence). The chain's CDR3 is CASSIAPGTYEQYF. The CDR3 DNA reads TGTGCCAGTAGTATAGCTCCGGGTACCTACGAGCAGTACTTC.

There are many counts of this clonotype. V usage is TRBV28 and J usage is TRBJ1-1; D is undetermined. The germline V and J ends were trimmed by 7 bases and 0 bases, with 12 bases remaining between them. CDR3 length equals 14 residues. The germline CDR1 and CDR2 sequences are MDHEN and SYDVKM. This CDR3 is CASITRSMNTEAFF. The DNA of the CDR3 is TGTGCCAGCATAACCAGAAGCATGAACACTGAAGCTTTCTTT.